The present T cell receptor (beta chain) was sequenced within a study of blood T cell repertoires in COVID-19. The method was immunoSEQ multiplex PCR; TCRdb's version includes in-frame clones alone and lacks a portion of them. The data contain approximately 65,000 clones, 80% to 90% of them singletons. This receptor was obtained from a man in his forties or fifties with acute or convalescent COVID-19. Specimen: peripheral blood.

The CDR3 DNA reads TGCGCCAGCAGCCAAGGAGCCGGGACAGGGGGCACTTCCGGCTACACCTTC. Translation gives CASSQGAGTGGTSGYTF. The J gene is TRBJ1-2, the V gene TRBV4-1, with 12 nucleotides matching TRBD1. Germline V CDR1 and CDR2: MGHRA, YSYEKL. This CDR3 spans 17 amino acids. V shed 1 base, J shed 8 bases, and the junction held 11 bases outside the gene matches.